These 9 T cell receptor beta chains originate from one sample sequenced in a study of response to subunit inactivated influenza vaccine (dated by TCRdb to 2017 to 2018). Library prep was done by RT-PCR. Instrument used: Illumina HiSeq 2500. TCRdb handled the public reads itself, with Q25 trimming in fastp and clone calling in MiXCR, and kept productive beta chains. Identical CDR3 proteins give one entry, which carries the most common genes and DNA. The sample records 530,000 or so distinct CDR3 sequences, around 13% of which are singletons. 11% of the sample comes from the top ten. The sample here was PBMCs from blood, taken 12 days after vaccination. The source of these receptors is a man aged 50-60 years who received an inactivated influenza vaccine. Donor details come from another sample of the same person, matched by shared clones.

This clonotype was observed a few times. The chain uses TRBV20-1 and TRBJ1-5; D uncertain. The CDR3 has 13 amino acids. V was pared by 1 base and J by 1 base, with 5 bases between. Germline V CDR1 and CDR2: DFQATT, SNEGSKA (reference sequence). The CDR3 sequence is CSARVASNQPQHF. The CDR3 DNA reads TGCAGTGCTAGAGTGGCGAGCAATCAGCCCCAGCATTTT.

The rearrangement joins TRBV3-1 to TRBJ1-1; 8 bases are shared with TRBD1. Germline assignment: CDR1 LGHDT and CDR2 YNNKEL (reference sequence). The CDR3 totals 16 residues. Trimming at V came to 1 base and at J to 0 bases, leaving 4 bases not matched to a gene. CDR3 in DNA: TGTGCCAGCAGCCAAGCGCAGGGGGCATTGAACACTGAAGCTTTCTTT. The encoded protein is CASSQAQGALNTEAFF.

The rearrangement joins TRBV19 to TRBJ2-2; D not certain. Germline assignment: CDR1 LNHDA and CDR2 SQIVND (reference sequence). Trimming stripped 3 bases from V and 4 bases from J, with 9 bases between. The CDR3 sequence is 14 residues long. The CDR3 here is CASSIQTGTGELFF. The CDR3 nucleotides are TGTGCCAGTAGTATCCAGACCGGCACCGGGGAGCTGTTTTTT.

This clonotype was recorded a few times. V usage is TRBV20-1 and J usage is TRBJ1-2, with 9 bases matching TRBD1. The CDR3 loop spans 16 amino acids. The ends lost 3 bases at V and 2 bases at J; junction bases unmatched: 10. Germline V gives CDR1 DFQATT, CDR2 SNEGSKA (reference sequence). The CDR3 DNA follows: TGCAGTGCTAGGGGAGACAGGGGGAATGGAAACTATGGCTACACCTTC. Encoded protein: CSARGDRGNGNYGYTF.

The CDR3 region is CASNPAGRNTEAFF. CDR3 coding DNA: TGTGCCAGCAACCCGGCGGGGAGGAACACTGAAGCTTTCTTT. The V and J genes are TRBV11-1 and TRBJ1-1; D unclear. Looked up from germline, CDR1 is SGHAT and CDR2 is FQDESV (reference sequence). The CDR3 totals 14 residues. V dropped 7 bases and J dropped 1 base, with 13 bases sitting between them.

This clonotype has more than one count but fewer than ten. The rearrangement joins TRBV29-1 to TRBJ1-3, with 7 bases lining up with TRBD1. Germline V gene sequence: CDR1 SQVTM, CDR2 ANQGSEA. This CDR3 contains 14 residues. Losses at the gene ends were 4 bases for V and 4 bases for J; bases not matched to a gene: 7. CDR3 sequence: CSVVIGTAGNTIYF. In DNA form, the CDR3 reads TGCAGCGTTGTAATCGGGACAGCCGGAAACACCATATATTTT.

The V call is TRBV27, the J call TRBJ1-6; a weak D match, TRBD1 (5 bases). V lost 4 bases and J 10 bases, leaving 14 bases between the germline ends. This CDR3 spans 14 amino acids. Germline CDR1 and CDR2: MNHEY and SMNVEV (reference sequence). CDR3 nucleotides: TGTGCCAGCAGTTCGGACATCTCAACGTCACCCCTCCACTTT. This encodes CASSSDISTSPLHF.

The genes are TRBV28 and TRBJ1-2, with TRBD1 identical over 7 bases. The V gene end was trimmed by 2 bases and the J gene end by 4 bases; junction bases not matched to a gene: 4. There are 14 residues in the CDR3. Germline V gene sequence: CDR1 MDHEN, CDR2 SYDVKM. CDR3 sequence: CASSLLRTGYGYTF. The DNA of the CDR3 is TGTGCCAGCAGTTTACTCCGGACAGGCTATGGCTACACCTTC.

This clonotype occurred a few times. The gene calls are TRBV7-3 and TRBJ2-3, with 9 bases that match TRBD2. Germline V CDR1 and CDR2: SGHTA, FQGTGA. CDR3 length equals 14 residues. The trim removed 4 bases at V and 6 bases at J, leaving 5 bases unmatched. The CDR3 loop reads CASSSGLASDTQYF. In nucleotides, the CDR3 is TGTGCCAGCAGCTCCGGACTAGCGTCCGATACGCAGTATTTT.